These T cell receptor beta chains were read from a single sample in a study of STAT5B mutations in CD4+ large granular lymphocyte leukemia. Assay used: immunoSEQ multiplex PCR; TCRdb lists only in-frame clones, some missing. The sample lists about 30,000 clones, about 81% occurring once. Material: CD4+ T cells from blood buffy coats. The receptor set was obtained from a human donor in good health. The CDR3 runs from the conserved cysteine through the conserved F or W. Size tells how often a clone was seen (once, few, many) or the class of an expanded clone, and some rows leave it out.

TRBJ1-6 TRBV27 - CASSGHNAPNSPLHF
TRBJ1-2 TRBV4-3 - CASSQGAVQGYGYTF
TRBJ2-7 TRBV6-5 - CASSYATGIYEQYF
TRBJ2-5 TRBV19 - CASSMHGEETQYF
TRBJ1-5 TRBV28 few CASTEGNQPQHF
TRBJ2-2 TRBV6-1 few CASSGQGVTGELFF
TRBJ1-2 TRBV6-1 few CASSQQGNYGYTF
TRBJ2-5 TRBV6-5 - CASSYGTGVKETQYF
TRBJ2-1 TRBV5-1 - CASSLEGLAAGEQFF
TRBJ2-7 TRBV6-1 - CASSEWGILNEQYF
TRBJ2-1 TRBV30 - CAWTGIDGLSSYKVTIYNEQFF
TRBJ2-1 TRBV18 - CASSPGTGGLDEQFF
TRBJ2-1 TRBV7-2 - CASRRGQTNEQFF
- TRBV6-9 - CASSYRGYYEQYF
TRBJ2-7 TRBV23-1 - CASSQSPPRQAPYEQYF
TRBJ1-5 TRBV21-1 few CASTRQGIRNQPQHF
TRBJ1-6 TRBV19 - CASSQGRTYNSPLHF
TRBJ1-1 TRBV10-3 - CAISERWGGDTEAFF
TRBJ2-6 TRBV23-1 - CASSQPGQVHAGANVLTF
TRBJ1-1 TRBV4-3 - CASSLMGSNTEAFF
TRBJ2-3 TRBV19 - CASSVDRGADTQYF
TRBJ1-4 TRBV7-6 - CASSLTSPTVSNEKLFF
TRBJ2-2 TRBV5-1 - CASSSGLAAGELFF
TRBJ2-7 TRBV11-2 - CASSYLWAPGNSYEQYF
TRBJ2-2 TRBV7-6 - CASSSLRGRGTGELFF
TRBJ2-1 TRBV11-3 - CASSRAGGPYNEQFF
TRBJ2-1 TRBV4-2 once CASSQDVGVSYNEQFF
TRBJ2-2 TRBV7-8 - CASSLARAPGGGELFF
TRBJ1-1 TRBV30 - CAWSVGTGNTEAFF
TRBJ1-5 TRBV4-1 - CASSQDQVGGNQPQHF
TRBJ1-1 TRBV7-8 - CASTPSRDRVHEAFF
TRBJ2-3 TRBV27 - CASSLAGTGGLNTQYF
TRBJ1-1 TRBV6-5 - CASSYRSQRMNTEAFF
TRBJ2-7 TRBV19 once CASSRTGLTYEQYF
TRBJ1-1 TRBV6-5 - CASSPDRLNTEAFF
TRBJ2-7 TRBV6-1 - CASSEGLAGPYEQYF